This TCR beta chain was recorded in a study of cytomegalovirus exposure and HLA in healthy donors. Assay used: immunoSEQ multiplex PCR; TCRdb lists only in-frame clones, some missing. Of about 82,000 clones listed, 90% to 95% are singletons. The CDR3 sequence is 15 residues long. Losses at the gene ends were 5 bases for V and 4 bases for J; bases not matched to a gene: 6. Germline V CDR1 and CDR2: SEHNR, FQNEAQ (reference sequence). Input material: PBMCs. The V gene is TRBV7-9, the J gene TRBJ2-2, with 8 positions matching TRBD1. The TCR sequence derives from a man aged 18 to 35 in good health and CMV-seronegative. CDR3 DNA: TGTGCCAGCAGCCCCCAGGGGGCGCCCACCGGGGAGCTGTTTTTT. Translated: CASSPQGAPTGELFF.